The source of this TCR beta chain is a study of T cell responses to AZD1222 COVID-19 vaccine. Study-wide points: Spike-specific TCR breadth and depth were elevated following two AZD1222 doses. Donors were largely white British and mainly female; clonal diversity was possibly underestimated. Vaccine-associated CD4 TCRs ranged over spike, dominating at 160-218 and 743-854. Only six or seven AZD1222 recipients were seropositive at baseline.

As concerns this clone: The antigen is unknown.

Assay used: immunoSEQ multiplex PCR; TCRdb lists only in-frame clones, some missing. The profile covers about 140,000 clones, with under 95% appearing a single time and roughly 7.5% taken by the ten largest. The receptor was derived from an adult who received the MenACWY meningococcal vaccine as a control. Source: peripheral blood, taken 28 days after the second dose of the MenACWY control vaccine.

The CDR3 region is CASGDSDTQYF. The CDR3 DNA reads as TGTGCCAGCGGGGACTCAGATACGCAGTATTTT. V and J are TRBV7-9 and TRBJ2-3, with D perhaps TRBD2 (6 bases). Per the germline V gene, CDR1 is SEHNR and CDR2 is FQNEAQ (reference sequence). V lost 8 bases to trimming and J lost 4 bases, with 7 bases between them. This CDR3 contains 11 residues.